The present TCR beta chain was sequenced within a study of OX40 agonist ivuxolimab in advanced cancers. For the wider study: Ivuxolimab, which targeted the costimulatory receptor OX40 (CD134), was an agonistic, fully human IgG2 monoclonal antibody. Intravenous ivuxolimab was administered to patients every 2 weeks at six dose levels: 0.01, 0.1, 0.3, 1.5, 3 and 10 mg/kg. Among the roughly 50 dose-escalation patients, 19 had hepatocellular carcinoma, 15 or so melanoma, 9 renal cell carcinoma and 9 head and neck cancer. The dose-escalation cohort was about 86% male with a mean age of about 54 years, ranging from roughly 20 to 85. Patients were allowed to have had prior anti-PD-1, anti-PD-L1 or anti-CTLA-4 therapy, and 30% to 40% of the dose-escalation patients had previously received checkpoint inhibitors. Partial responses occurred in three dose-escalation patients, of whom one had hepatocellular carcinoma and two had cutaneous melanoma. The purpose of peripheral TCRbeta sequencing was to test whether ivuxolimab changed TCR sequence diversity and led to clonal T-cell expansion. The paper describes the monotherapy dose-escalation part (N ≈ 52 patients) of the phase I trial of ivuxolimab.

For sequencing of the TCRbeta CDR3 region, genomic DNA was extracted from the sorted cells. The immunoSEQ Assay was used for sequencing of TCRbeta CDR3 regions. Held by TCRdb, this immuneACCESS table contains in-frame sequences only and omits some clones. Under half of the omission traces to an unresolved V gene where checked; the cause of the rest is unknown. This sample gives 65,000 to 85,000 clones in total; 85% of them show up just once. The ten most abundant clones make up roughly 3% of the sample. The trial excluded patients who had a history of autoimmune disease or who were on systemic immunosuppression. Peripheral blood for TCR sequencing was collected from all dose cohorts at baseline, on cycle 4 day 1, and on cycle 7 day 1. The samples were drawn from a first-in-human, open-label, multicenter phase I dose-escalation trial of ivuxolimab. Adults with locally advanced or metastatic melanoma, renal cell, hepatocellular, or head and neck squamous cell carcinoma were enrolled in the trial. Before TCR sequencing, CD4+ T cells and CD8+ T cells from peripheral blood were sorted into separate populations.

V gives up 6 bases and J gives up 2 bases, and the segment between their germline ends measures 7 bases. The CDR3 measures 13 amino acids from cysteine to phenylalanine. Only the CDR3 DNA stays, 39 bases, in frame from base 1. The germline V gene (reference sequence) yields SGHAT for CDR1 and FQDESV for CDR2. This clone was observed once. What antigen it recognizes has not been identified. Base quality data are lacking; no much larger clone is found one base away. The paper's findings and limits, for the study overall: On average, CD8+ T cells showed more expanded clones than CD4+ T cells after ivuxolimab. At doses of 0.1 to 3.0 mg/kg, clonal expansion of both CD4+ and CD8+ blood T cells was observed from baseline to week 6. Antigen specificity was not determined for the clonally expanded peripheral T cells. Partial responders in the 0.1-3.0 mg/kg groups had among the lowest normalized peripheral clonal expansion, especially among CD8+ T cells. Low levels of normalized T-cell clonal expansion were also seen in some patients who did not respond.

The specimen was CD4+ or CD8+ T cells sorted from blood, collected in a trial of the OX40 agonist ivuxolimab. The chain uses TRBV11-1 and TRBJ2-2; matching of 5 bases hints at TRBD1 as the D gene. This sequence originates from an adult with an advanced solid tumor such as melanoma, head and neck, liver or kidney cancer. CDR3 protein: CASSGANTGELFF. In nucleotides, the sequence is TGTGCCAGCAGTGGGGCTAACACCGGGGAGCTGTTTTTT.